The sample holds many counts of the clone carrying this T cell receptor (beta chain). The antigen is undetermined. This CDR3 contains 15 residues. Trimming left V 3 bases short and J 4 bases short, with 15 bases between. This entry is derived from a study of T cells after yellow fever vaccination. Findings and limits, study-wide: The CD4 and CD8 compartments had a small share of their clonotypes in common. Once the booster was given, most primary-vaccination clones reappeared, at just over 95% for CD4 and roughly 90% for CD8. Weaker overall, the secondary response nonetheless peaked faster (day 5 versus 15).

5'RACE template switching generated TCR cDNA, adding a universal primer site and UMIs. TCRdb passed the 5' RACE reads through MiXCR, listing each CDR3 protein once. The table lists about 200,000 distinct CDR3 sequences, 3.2% of them singletons. The chain is built from TRBV12-3 or TRBV12-4 and TRBJ1-2; D gene unclear. Sequencing was performed on CD4+ T cells sorted from PBMCs, taken 10 days after the yellow fever booster vaccination. This clonotype was sampled from a man aged 18 to 35 who received the YFV17D yellow fever vaccine. The DNA of the CDR3 is TGTGCCAGCAGTTTTTTGGGAAGGAGTGGCTATGGCTACACCTTC. Its translation: CASSFLGRSGYGYTF.